The clone carrying this T cell receptor (beta chain) was recorded at least ten times. The source of the sample is a study of regulatory T cells in long-lasting Graves disease. The germline V gene has CDR1 SGHKS and CDR2 YYEKEE (reference sequence). The CDR3 has 15 amino acids. V lost 4 bases to trimming and J lost 2 bases, with 13 bases between them. Time point given: newly diagnosed GD, antithyroid drugs for less than 3 months. The TCR library was made from RNA extracted from PBMCs. Clinicians diagnosed Graves' disease using American Thyroid Association guidelines. A blood draw put about 9 milliliters of peripheral blood into EDTA tubes. Both iRepertoire HTBI primers and Arm-PCR of CDR3 regions were used to build the TCR beta libraries. TCRdb analysed the multiplex PCR reads with MiXCR anew, one entry per CDR3 protein. The sample records 200,000 to 250,000 distinct CDR3 sequences, about 19% being singletons.

The J gene is TRBJ1-5, the V gene TRBV5-5; the D gene is possibly TRBD1 (6 bases). The sequencing used peripheral blood mononuclear cells (PBMCs), collected at new diagnosis, from a patient treated with antithyroid drugs. This clonotype originated in a female donor with Graves disease. The CDR3 DNA reads TGTGCCAGCAGCCGGGCAGGGGTGGGCAATCAGCCCCAGCATTTT. Its protein product is CASSRAGVGNQPQHF.